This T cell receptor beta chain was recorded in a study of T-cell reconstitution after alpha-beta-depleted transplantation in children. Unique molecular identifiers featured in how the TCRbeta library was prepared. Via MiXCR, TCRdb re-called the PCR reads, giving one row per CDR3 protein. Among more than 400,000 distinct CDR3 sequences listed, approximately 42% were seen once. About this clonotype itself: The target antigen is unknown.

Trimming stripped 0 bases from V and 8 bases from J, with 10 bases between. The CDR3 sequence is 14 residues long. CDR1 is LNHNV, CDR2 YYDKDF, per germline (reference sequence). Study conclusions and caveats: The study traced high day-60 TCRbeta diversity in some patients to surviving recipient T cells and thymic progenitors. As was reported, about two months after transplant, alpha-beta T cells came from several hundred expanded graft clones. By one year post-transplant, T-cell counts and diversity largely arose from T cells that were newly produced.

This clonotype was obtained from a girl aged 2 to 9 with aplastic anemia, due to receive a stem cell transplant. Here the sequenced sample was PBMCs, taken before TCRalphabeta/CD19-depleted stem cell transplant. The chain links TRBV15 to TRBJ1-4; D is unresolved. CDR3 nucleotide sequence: TGTGCCACCAGCAGAGATCTCGGACCAGAAAAACTGTTTTTT. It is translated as CATSRDLGPEKLFF.